Shown below are 18 T cell receptor beta chains from a single sample sequenced in a study of blood T cell repertoires in COVID-19 (dated by TCRdb to 2018 to 2020). Library method: the immunoSEQ multiplex PCR assay. TCRdb holds this immuneACCESS table with in-frame rearrangements only. Some clones are missing; in checked studies, unresolved V genes explain under half, and the rest has no known cause. The sample table holds 150,000 to 200,000 clones, of which roughly four fifths were seen once. Clones ranked in the top ten supply about an eighth of the sample. The sequenced material came from PBMCs or T cells enriched from blood (not recorded which). These receptors were taken from a man between 50 and 59 years old who had recovered from COVID-19.

The chain has TRBV18 and TRBJ2-3; no reliable D call. The germline V gene has CDR1 KGHSH and CDR2 LQKENI. V shed 2 bases and J shed 0 bases, with 9 bases lying between them. The CDR3 loop spans 15 amino acids. This chain's CDR3 is CASSPAAVSTDTQYF. CDR3 nucleotide sequence: TGTGCCAGCTCACCAGCGGCGGTTAGCACAGATACGCAGTATTTT.

The genes are TRBV9 and TRBJ2-2; a weak D match, TRBD2 (5 bases). V was shortened by 2 bases and J by 0 bases, with 11 bases between the two germline ends. The CDR3 has 16 amino acids. The germline V gene encodes CDR1 SGDLS and CDR2 YYNGEE. CDR3 nucleotides: TGTGCCAGCAGCGTTCTGGGAGCGTCGAACACCGGGGAGCTGTTTTTT. This encodes CASSVLGASNTGELFF.

The J gene is TRBJ1-5, the V gene TRBV7-9; D uncertain. The CDR3 extends over 15 amino acids. Between the trimmed V and J ends, which lost 1 base and 1 base, there was a span of 8 bases. Looked up from germline, CDR1 is SEHNR and CDR2 is FQNEAQ (reference sequence). DNA for the CDR3: TGTGCCAGCAGCTTAGTGCGTAAGAGCAATCAGCCCCAGCATTTT. Amino acid sequence: CASSLVRKSNQPQHF.

This clone appeared a single time. Other nucleotide sequences from this sample produce the same CDR3. J is TRBJ1-1 and V is TRBV7-2; D gene unclear. This CDR3 contains 14 residues. V was pared by 0 bases and J by 2 bases, with 7 bases between. Germline V gene data show CDR1 as SGHTA and CDR2 as FQGNSA. CDR3 protein: CASSLATGNTEAFF. The CDR3 nucleotides are TGTGCCAGCAGCTTAGCGACGGGAAACACTGAAGCTTTCTTT.

In DNA, the CDR3 is TGTGCCATCAGGAACAGGGGCCCACATAACTATGGCTACACCTTC. Residues: CAIRNRGPHNYGYTF. The chain is built from TRBV10-3 and TRBJ1-2, with 7 nucleotides matching TRBD1. The V gene's germline CDR1 is ENHRY and CDR2 SYGVKD. The CDR3 totals 15 residues. The V segment lost 6 bases and the J segment 1 base; nucleotides outside the gene matches: 8.

This chain joins TRBV28 and TRBJ1-5, with 9 bases lining up with TRBD1. CDR1 is MDHEN, CDR2 SYDVKM, per germline. This CDR3 has 16 amino acids. The ends lost 5 bases at V and 6 bases at J; junction bases unmatched: 11. CDR3 coding DNA: TGTGCCAGCAGTACCAAAGGACAGGGGTGGGCTCAGCCCCAGCATTTT. Translated, it gives CASSTKGQGWAQPQHF.

The chain is built from TRBV4-1 and TRBJ2-1, with 7 bases lining up with TRBD2. V lost 0 bases and J lost 12; bases outside the gene matches: 11. Germline CDR1 MGHRA, CDR2 YSYEKL. There are 15 residues in the CDR3. Here the CDR3 reads CASSQDFSRGVWQFF. The CDR3 bases are TGCGCCAGCAGCCAAGATTTCTCACGGGGGGTATGGCAGTTCTTC.

The chain has TRBV28 and TRBJ1-3; a weak D match, TRBD1 (5 bases). This CDR3 spans 16 amino acids. V dropped 3 bases and J dropped 0 bases, with 12 bases sitting between them. Germline values: CDR1 MDHEN, CDR2 SYDVKM. CDR3 loop: CASSFRQMNSGNTIYF. CDR3 bases: TGTGCCAGCAGTTTTCGACAGATGAACTCTGGAAACACCATATATTTT.

This clone was observed once. The chain joins TRBV4-2 to TRBJ2-7; D is uncertain. Trimming pared 0 bases from V and 5 bases from J, leaving 5 bases between. The CDR3 totals 12 residues. Germline V lookup: CDR1 LGHNA, CDR2 YNFKEQ. The CDR3 sequence is CASSQEAHEQYF. CDR3 DNA sequence: TGTGCCAGCAGCCAAGAGGCCCACGAGCAGTACTTC.

The gene calls are TRBV7-2 and TRBJ1-2, with unresolved D. Germline V gene lookup returns CDR1 SGHTA and CDR2 FQGNSA. V lost 5 bases and J 7 bases, leaving 20 bases between the germline ends. The CDR3 length is 15 residues. CDR3 protein: CASSRLAGARGGYTF. The CDR3 DNA is TGTGCCAGCAGCCGCCTAGCGGGTGCCCGGGGTGGCTACACCTTC.

This clone was detected only once. The chain links TRBV15 to TRBJ2-3; 9 bases are shared with TRBD2. The germline gives CDR1 LNHNV, CDR2 YYDKDF (reference sequence). The CDR3 sequence is 15 residues long. The V gene end was trimmed by 11 bases and the J gene end by 6 bases; junction bases not matched to a gene: 15. Here the CDR3 DNA reads TGTGCCTCGAAAGGTAGCGGGGGATTGTTGGATACGCAGTATTTT. Translation gives CASKGSGGLLDTQYF.

A single count supports this clone. The chain carries TRBV14 and TRBJ1-1; D is undetermined. The CDR3 is made up of 14 amino acids. The germline gives CDR1 SGHDN, CDR2 FVKESK. V was pared by 4 bases and J by 1 base, with 10 bases between. The chain's CDR3 is CASSPTLRNTEAFF. The CDR3 DNA is TGTGCCAGCAGCCCGACATTACGGAACACTGAAGCTTTCTTT.

This chain uses TRBV10-3 with TRBJ1-5; D is possibly TRBD1 (5 bases). Germline CDR1 ENHRY, CDR2 SYGVKD. Trimming removed 3 bases from V and 3 bases from J, with 12 bases in between. This CDR3 spans 15 amino acids. CDR3 sequence: CAISDLDTYNQPQHF. The DNA of the CDR3 is TGTGCCATCAGTGACTTGGACACATACAATCAGCCCCAGCATTTT.

J is TRBJ2-7 and V is TRBV29-1; D uncertain. The germline V and J ends were trimmed by 5 bases and 0 bases, with 11 bases remaining between them. CDR1 SQVTM and CDR2 ANQGSEA come from the germline V gene. The CDR3 has 13 residues. The chain's CDR3 is CSVRRPSSYEQYF. For the CDR3, the DNA is TGCAGCGTTCGGCGGCCGAGCTCCTACGAGCAGTACTTC.

The rearrangement uses TRBV5-1 and TRBJ2-5; D is unclear. The CDR3 covers 14 residues. V dropped 4 bases and J dropped 1 base, with 11 bases sitting between them. Germline CDR1 reads SGHRS; CDR2 reads YFSETQ. CDR3 nucleotides: TGCGCCAGCAGCGTATCAAACAGCCAAGAGACCCAGTACTTC. Translation: CASSVSNSQETQYF. Variable domain in full (rest from reference TRBV5-1 and TRBJ2-5): KAGVTQTPRYLIKTRGQQVTLSCSPISGHRSVSWYQQTPGQGLQFLFEYFSETQRNKGNFPGRFSGRQFSNSRSEMNVSTLELGDSALYLCASSVSNSQETQYFGPGTRLLVL.

The chain couples TRBV7-2 to TRBJ1-2; D is possibly TRBD1 (5 bases). The V end was cut by 2 bases, the J end by 0 bases, with 13 bases between. Germline CDR1 and CDR2: SGHTA and FQGNSA. CDR3 length: 16 amino acids. The CDR3 DNA sequence: TGTGCCAGCAGCTTAAGGCAGGGCGGGACTAACTATGGCTACACCTTC. It yields the protein CASSLRQGGTNYGYTF. Combining the CDR3 with reference TRBV7-2 and TRBJ1-2 gives the whole variable domain GAGVSQSPSNKVTEKGKDVELRCDPISGHTALYWYRQSLGQGLEFLIYFQGNSAPDKSGLPSDRFSAERTGGSVSTLTIQRTQQEDSAVYLCASSLRQGGTNYGYTFGSGTRLTVV.

This rearrangement joins TRBV6-1 to TRBJ2-7, with unresolved D. V was clipped by 0 bases and J by 3 bases, with 18 bases between them. CDR1 is MNHNS, CDR2 SASEGT, per germline. This CDR3 spans 17 amino acids. CDR3 coding DNA: TGTGCCAGCAGTGAAGCCCGAGCCGTTCTGTTTAGCTACGAGCAGTACTTC. Protein product: CASSEARAVLFSYEQYF.

CDR3 residues: CASSPQGQGDYGYTF. The DNA for the CDR3 is TGTGCCAGCTCTCCGCAAGGACAGGGAGACTATGGCTACACCTTC. The V call is TRBV18, the J call TRBJ1-2; TRBD1 matches at 8 bases. The germline V gene has CDR1 KGHSH and CDR2 LQKENI. The junction had 9 bases not matched to a gene; V was cut back by 6 bases and J by 3 bases. The CDR3 has 15 residues.